This TCR beta chain was sequenced in a study of blood T cell repertoires in COVID-19. Study summary: The cDNA or gDNA used as material had been derived from T cells, B-cell-depleted T cells, or PBMCs.

The ends were cut back, 2 bases at V and 4 bases at J, with 8 bases in the middle. The CDR3 is 13 residues long. Germline V gives CDR1 MDHEN, CDR2 SYDVKM. This clone was detected a few times. The assay was immunoSEQ multiplex PCR, and TCRdb's table has in-frame clones only and misses some. The table has roughly 59,000 clones, around 83% seen once. This TCR derives from an elderly woman with acute or convalescent COVID-19. The sequenced sample was peripheral blood. The rearrangement links TRBV28 to TRBJ1-2; TRBD1 is a possible D gene (6 bases). The CDR3 nucleotides read TGTGCCAGCAGTTTAACAGGGAGCTATGGCTACACCTTC. Amino acids: CASSLTGSYGYTF.